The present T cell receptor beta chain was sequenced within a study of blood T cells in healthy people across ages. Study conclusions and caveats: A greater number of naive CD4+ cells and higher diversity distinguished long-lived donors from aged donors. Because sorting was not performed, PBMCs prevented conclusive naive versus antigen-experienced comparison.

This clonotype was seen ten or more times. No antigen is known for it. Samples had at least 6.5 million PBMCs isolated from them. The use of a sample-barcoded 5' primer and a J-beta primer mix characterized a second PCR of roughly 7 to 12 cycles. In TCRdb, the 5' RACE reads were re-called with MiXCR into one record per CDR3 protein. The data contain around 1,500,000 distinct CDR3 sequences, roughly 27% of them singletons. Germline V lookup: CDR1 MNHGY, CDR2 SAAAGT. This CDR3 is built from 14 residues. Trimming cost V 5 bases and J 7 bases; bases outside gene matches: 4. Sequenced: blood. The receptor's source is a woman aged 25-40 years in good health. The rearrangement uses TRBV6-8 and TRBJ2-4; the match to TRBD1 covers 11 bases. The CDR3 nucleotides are TGTGCCAGCAGTCGGGACAGGGGGGTCAACATTCAGTACTTC. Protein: CASSRDRGVNIQYF.